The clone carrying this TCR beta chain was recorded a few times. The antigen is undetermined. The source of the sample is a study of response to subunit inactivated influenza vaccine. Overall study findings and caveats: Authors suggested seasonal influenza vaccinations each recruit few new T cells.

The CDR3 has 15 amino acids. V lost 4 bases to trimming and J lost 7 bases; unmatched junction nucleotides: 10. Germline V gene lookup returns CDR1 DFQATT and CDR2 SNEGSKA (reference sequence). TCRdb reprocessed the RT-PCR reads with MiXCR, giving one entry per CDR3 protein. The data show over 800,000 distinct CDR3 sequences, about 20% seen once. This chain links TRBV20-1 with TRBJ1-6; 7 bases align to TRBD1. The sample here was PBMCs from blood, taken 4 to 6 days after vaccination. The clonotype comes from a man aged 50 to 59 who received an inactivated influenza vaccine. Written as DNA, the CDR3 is TGCAGTGCTAACAACAGGGGAGACGGGAATTCACCCCTCCACTTT. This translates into CSANNRGDGNSPLHF.